This record covers a single TCR beta chain. Its antigen remains unidentified. No base-level quality is on record; no much larger clone is a single base apart. TCR CDR3 regions were amplified from genomic DNA by multiplex PCR using the deep immunoSEQ assay. Extracted genomic DNA from each cell subset was distributed evenly across all wells of several immunoSEQ 96-well plates, and each plate was treated as a replicate. Each replicate PCR for sorted subsets received approximately 200 ng genomic DNA, equal to about 30,000 T cell genomes. Purified libraries were quantified with a Qubit 3.0 fluorometer, sized on a Bioanalyzer 2100, and re-quantified with the KAPA Library Quantification kit. A separate single-read 150-cycle Illumina NextSeq 550 flow cell was used to sequence each immunoSEQ 96-well plate. The authors processed their data as follows. Because the immunoSEQ output included only junctional sequences and no quality scores, the filtering could not be the same as the filtering used for full-length reads. To assign V/J genes and CDR3, sequences were annotated using PyIR, a Python wrapper for IgBLAST v1.9, with IMGT germline references. Any read was removed if the V/J assignment was weak (E-value above 1e-6), the CDR3 was missing, or the read contained stop codons, out-of-frame junctions, or ambiguous translated residues. V3J clonotypes were defined as sequences sharing the same inferred V gene, J gene, and CDR3 amino acid sequence. Percentage overlap between repertoires was computed as shared unique clonotypes divided by the size of the smaller repertoire. RTK rarefaction, the Chao1 estimator, and Recon v2.1 estimates of unobserved clonotypes were used to assess repertoire richness. For all TCRbeta clonotypes obtained by the gDNA method from a few donors, generation probabilities were computed with OLGA. This immuneACCESS table, as held by TCRdb, lists in-frame sequences with V and J called but not all clones. Of the missing ones, under half trace to an unresolved V gene in checked studies; the others have no known cause. V, J and clone size derive from that table, while D and trimming were established from the DNA sequence. The sample table holds around 980,000 clones, of which 78% were seen once. The ten largest account for under 0.8% of the sample.

The entry originates in a study of shared clonotypes between healthy human individuals (TCRdb year 2020). At the level of the whole study: A couple of women and three men aged 18 to 49 years were included in the cohort. Per donor, leukapheresis produced somewhere between about 0.94 and 9 billion PBMCs. For each donor, CD4 naive and CD4 memory were each run on three plates, CD8 naive on two plates, and CD8 memory on one plate. To estimate repertoire size and how much clonotype sharing occurs between individuals, the study deeply sequenced the blood TCR repertoires of 5 or 6 healthy adults. To increase sequencing depth and limit assay-specific biases, different laboratories used diverse techniques to prepare libraries and sequence TCR repertoires.

The research as a whole found: Pairwise subsampling indicated that sequencing depth was expected to affect the degree of clonotype sharing among donors. Sharing across several donors was observed for approximately 5% of naive CD4, around 3.5% of naive CD8, 2% to 2.5% of memory CD4, and about 0.39% of memory CD8 clonotypes. Higher generation probabilities were observed for clonotypes shared by all four sorted-subset donors than for non-shared clonotypes. Because the study included a small number of donors, the genetic and exposure-history diversity represented was limited. Incomplete sequencing was indicated by rarefaction of sorted-subset datasets, despite the large sequencing depth. Sampling was limited to blood, and TCR repertoires in tissue likely differ from TCR repertoires in blood. Larger estimated clonotype richness was generally found for naive subsets than for memory subsets.

Donors were healthy HIV-negative adults with no recently reported acute infections or vaccinations. Every donor was a Caucasian adult residing in Nashville, Tennessee, USA. Magnetic negative selection was used to enrich CD4+ T cells, after which naive cells were positively selected on CD45RA and the negative fraction became the memory subset. Blood was obtained by leukapheresis, after which PBMCs were separated by Ficoll-Histopaque density gradient centrifugation and cryopreserved in liquid nitrogen vapor phase. Analytical flow cytometry was used to check the purity and quantity of each magnetically sorted T cell population. Genomic DNA was isolated from each sorted fraction and quantified by UV absorbance on a Nanodrop 2000c. Including the terminal cysteine and phenylalanine, the CDR3 comprises 15 residues. Here the CDR3 DNA is all that survives: 45 bases in frame from base 1. V and J are truncated by 5 bases and 1 base respectively, leaving an intervening sequence of 14 bases. CDR1 and CDR2 (MGHDK, SYGVNS) derive from the germline V gene.

This TCR came from a young man in good health. Some clones in this sample may be carry-over from other donors' samples. The rearrangement joined TRBV25-1 to TRBJ2-5, with the D segment identity uncertain. The specimen sequenced was memory CD4+ T cells from PBMCs. This specimen's cell subset or site label, interpreted: CD45RA-negative fraction. The sequenced DNA is TGTGCCAGCAGTCAACCAGGTGCTTTCCAAGAGACCCAGTACTTC. It encodes CASSQPGAFQETQYF.